The source of this T cell receptor (beta chain) is a study of beta chain features in type 1 diabetes. Overall study results and limits: Shorter TCRB CDR3s, moderately but significantly so, marked every one of the four CD4+ subsets in Type 1 diabetes patients.

Expressed TCRB transcripts were sequenced because the entire RNA isolate underwent reverse transcription. Using immunoSEQ multiplex PCR, the repertoire was profiled, and TCRdb retains in-frame clones only, with some absent. In the table there are around 130,000 clones, roughly 15% of which are singletons. This clone has just a few counts. The antigen remains unidentified. The germline V and J ends were trimmed by 0 bases and 1 base, with 8 bases remaining between them. The CDR3 sequence is 15 residues long. The germline V gene has CDR1 MNHEY and CDR2 SVGAGI. The clonotype originates from a man aged 25-45 years with type 1 diabetes. The chain has TRBV6-5 and TRBJ2-3, with D perhaps assigned TRBD1 or TRBD2 (5 bases each). The specimen was central memory CD4+ T cells from blood. The CDR3 here is CASSYSGARTDTQYF. The CDR3 coding sequence is TGTGCCAGCAGTTACTCCGGGGCCCGCACAGATACGCAGTATTTT.